This T cell receptor beta chain was documented in a study of shared clonotypes between healthy human individuals. Study observations and caveats: Depth was large, yet rarefaction showed that sorted-subset sequencing was incomplete.

The test was conducted at deep level. TCRdb's table, derived via immunoSEQ multiplex PCR, lists solely in-frame clones and lacks some. This table has about 1 million clones, around 78% appearing once. This clone was recorded a few times. Its cognate antigen is unknown. CDR1 is MDHEN and CDR2 is SYDVKM in the germline V gene. The length of the CDR3 is 14 residues. V was trimmed by 8 bases and J by 4 bases, leaving 15 bases between them. The sequenced sample consisted of memory CD4+ T cells from PBMCs. Subset in this sample: CD45RA-negative fraction. This TCR was recovered from a man between 18 and 29 years old in good health. Some clones in this sample may be carry-over from other donors' samples. This rearrangement joins TRBV28 to TRBJ2-1; either TRBD1 or TRBD2 may fit D (5 bases each). Here the CDR3 DNA reads TGTGCCAGCTCTAGCCACGGGACGTACAATGAGCAGTTCTTC. Protein product: CASSSHGTYNEQFF.